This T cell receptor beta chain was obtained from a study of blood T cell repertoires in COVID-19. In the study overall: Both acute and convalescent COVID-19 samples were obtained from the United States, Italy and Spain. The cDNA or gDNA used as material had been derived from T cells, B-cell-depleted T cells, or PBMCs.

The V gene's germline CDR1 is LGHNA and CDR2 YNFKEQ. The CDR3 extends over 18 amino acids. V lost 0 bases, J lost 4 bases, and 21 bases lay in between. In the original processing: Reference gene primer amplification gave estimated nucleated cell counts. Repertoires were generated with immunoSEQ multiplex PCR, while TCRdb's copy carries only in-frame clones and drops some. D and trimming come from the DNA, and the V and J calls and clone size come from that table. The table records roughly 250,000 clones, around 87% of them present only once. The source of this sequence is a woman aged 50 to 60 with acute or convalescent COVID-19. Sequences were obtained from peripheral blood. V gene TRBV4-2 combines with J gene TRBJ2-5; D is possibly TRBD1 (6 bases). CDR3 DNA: TGTGCCAGCAGCCAAGAATTCGGGCAGGGGTTCCGATCAGAGACCCAGTACTTC. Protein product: CASSQEFGQGFRSETQYF.